This T cell receptor (beta chain) was identified in a study of blood T cells in healthy people across ages. Study-level findings and limits: The study regarded diversity estimates from one million T cells as underestimates.

This clonotype was observed a handful of times. Its matching antigen is unknown. Each donor supplied around 10 milliliters of peripheral blood. Per-sample yields of isolated PBMCs were at least 6 million. This CDR3 has 17 residues. Per the germline V gene, CDR1 is SGHAT and CDR2 is FQNNGV. Trimming stripped 7 bases from V and 0 bases from J, with 22 bases between. Alongside a J-beta primer mix, a sample-barcoded 5' primer served in a second PCR lasting 7 to 11 cycles. TCRdb processed the 5' RACE reads anew with MiXCR; each CDR3 protein has one entry. The sample shows about 970,000 distinct CDR3 sequences, 51% of them seen only once.

What was sequenced was blood. The TCR was taken from a woman aged 60-75 years in good health. The chain joins TRBV11-2 to TRBJ2-7, with D perhaps matching TRBD1 or TRBD2 (6 bases each). CDR3 in amino acids: CASTIRGVRGGSYEQYF. In DNA, the CDR3 is TGTGCCAGCACCATTAGGGGGGTAAGGGGTGGCTCCTACGAGCAGTACTTC.